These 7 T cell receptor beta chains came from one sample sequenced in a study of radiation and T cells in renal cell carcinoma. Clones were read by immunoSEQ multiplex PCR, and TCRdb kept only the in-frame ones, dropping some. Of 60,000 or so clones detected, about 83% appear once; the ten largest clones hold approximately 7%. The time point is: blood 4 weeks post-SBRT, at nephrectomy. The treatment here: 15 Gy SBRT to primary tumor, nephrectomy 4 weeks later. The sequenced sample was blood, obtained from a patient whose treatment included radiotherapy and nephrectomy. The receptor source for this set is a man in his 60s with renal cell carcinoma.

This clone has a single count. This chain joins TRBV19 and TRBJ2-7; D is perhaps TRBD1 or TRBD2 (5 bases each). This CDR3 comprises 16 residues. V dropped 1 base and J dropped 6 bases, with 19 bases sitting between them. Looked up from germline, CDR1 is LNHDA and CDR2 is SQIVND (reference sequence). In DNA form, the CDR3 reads TGTGCCAGTAGTATAGCCGAGTGGGACGCGTTGTCCGAGCAGTACTTC. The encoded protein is CASSIAEWDALSEQYF.

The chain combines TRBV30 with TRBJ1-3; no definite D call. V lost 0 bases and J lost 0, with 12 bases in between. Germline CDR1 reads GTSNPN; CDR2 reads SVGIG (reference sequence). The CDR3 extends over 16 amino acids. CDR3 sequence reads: CAWSVLDAGSGNTIYF. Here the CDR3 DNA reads TGTGCCTGGAGTGTACTGGACGCCGGCTCTGGAAACACCATATATTTT.

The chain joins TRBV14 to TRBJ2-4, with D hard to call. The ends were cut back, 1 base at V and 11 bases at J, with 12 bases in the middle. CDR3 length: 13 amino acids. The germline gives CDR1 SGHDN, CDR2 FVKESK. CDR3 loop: CASSQGVNGFQYF. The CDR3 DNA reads TGTGCCAGCAGCCAAGGAGTTAACGGCTTTCAGTACTTC.

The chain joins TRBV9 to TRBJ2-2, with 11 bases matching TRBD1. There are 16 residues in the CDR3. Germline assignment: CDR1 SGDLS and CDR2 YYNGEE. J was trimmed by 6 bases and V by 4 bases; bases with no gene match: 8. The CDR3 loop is CASSPTTGQGAGELFF. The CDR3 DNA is TGTGCCAGCAGCCCTACGACGGGACAGGGGGCCGGGGAGCTGTTTTTT.

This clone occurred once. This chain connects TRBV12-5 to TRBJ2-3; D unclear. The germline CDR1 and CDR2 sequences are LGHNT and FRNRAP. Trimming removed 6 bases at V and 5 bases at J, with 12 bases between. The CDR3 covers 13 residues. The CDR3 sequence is CASGQDRLDTQYF. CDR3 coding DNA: TGTGCTAGTGGCCAGGACCGATTAGATACGCAGTATTTT.

In DNA, the CDR3 is TGTGCCATCAGTGAGGCTAGCGGGGGGGGCCAGTTCTTC. It translates to CAISEASGGGQFF. The gene calls are TRBV10-3 and TRBJ2-1; the match to TRBD2 covers 12 bases. The junction had 3 bases not matched to a gene; V was cut back by 2 bases and J by 13 bases. Per germline, CDR1 ENHRY and CDR2 SYGVKD. The CDR3 consists of 13 residues.

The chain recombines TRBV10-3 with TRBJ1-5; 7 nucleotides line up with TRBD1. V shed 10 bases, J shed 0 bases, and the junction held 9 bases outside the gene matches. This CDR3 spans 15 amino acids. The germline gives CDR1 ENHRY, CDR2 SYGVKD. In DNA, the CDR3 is TGTGCCACCGCCCGACAGGGCAATAGCAATCAGCCCCAGCATTTT. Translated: CATARQGNSNQPQHF.